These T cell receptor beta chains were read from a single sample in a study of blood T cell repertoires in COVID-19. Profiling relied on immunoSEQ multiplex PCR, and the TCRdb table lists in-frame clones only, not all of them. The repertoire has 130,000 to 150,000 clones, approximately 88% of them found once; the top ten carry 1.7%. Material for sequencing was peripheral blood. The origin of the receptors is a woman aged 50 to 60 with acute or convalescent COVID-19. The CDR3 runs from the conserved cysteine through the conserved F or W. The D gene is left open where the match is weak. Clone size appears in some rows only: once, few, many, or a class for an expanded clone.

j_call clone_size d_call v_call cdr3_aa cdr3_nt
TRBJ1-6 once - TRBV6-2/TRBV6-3 CASSYSIQEESPLHF TGTGCCAGCAGTTACTCGATACAGGAAGAATCACCCCTCCACTTT
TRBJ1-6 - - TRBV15 CATSRPETDSSPLHF TGTGCCACCAGCAGACCTGAGACAGATTCTTCACCCCTCCACTTT
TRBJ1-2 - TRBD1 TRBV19 CASSMGQGDYGYTF TGTGCCAGTAGTATGGGACAGGGGGACTATGGCTACACCTTC
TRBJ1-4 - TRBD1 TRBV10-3 CAISERTGGSEKLFF TGTGCCATCAGTGAACGGACAGGGGGGAGTGAAAAACTGTTTTTT
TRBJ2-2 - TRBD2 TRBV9 CASSLTAGTSSGELFF TGTGCCAGCAGCTTGACGGCCGGGACTAGCTCCGGGGAGCTGTTTTTT
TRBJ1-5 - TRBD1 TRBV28 CASSPGQGGAQHF TGTGCCAGCAGCCCTGGACAGGGAGGAGCCCAGCATTTT
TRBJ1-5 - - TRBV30 CAWSVLGGGQPQHF TGTGCCTGGAGTGTACTGGGAGGGGGTCAGCCCCAGCATTTT
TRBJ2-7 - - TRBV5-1 CASSLAMGVREQYF TGCGCCAGCAGCTTGGCCATGGGAGTTCGAGAGCAGTACTTC
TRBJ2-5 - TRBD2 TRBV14 CASSQGGLAGPATQYF TGTGCCAGCAGCCAAGGGGGACTAGCGGGTCCGGCGACCCAGTACTTC
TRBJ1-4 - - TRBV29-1 CSGALPGRGEKLFF TGCAGCGGGGCCCTTCCCGGCCGTGGTGAAAAACTGTTTTTT
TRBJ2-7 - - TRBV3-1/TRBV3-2 CASSQDRPSINEQYF TGTGCCAGCAGCCAAGATCGGCCTAGTATCAACGAGCAGTACTTC
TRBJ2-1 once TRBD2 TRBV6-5 CASALTSETYNEQFF TGTGCCAGCGCACTGACTAGCGAGACCTACAATGAGCAGTTCTTC
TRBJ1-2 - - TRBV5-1 CASRQGTLMDGYTF TGCGCCAGCAGACAGGGCACCCTCATGGATGGCTACACCTTC
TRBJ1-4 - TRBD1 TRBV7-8 CASSRGGFSEKLFF TGTGCCAGCAGCCGAGGGGGCTTTAGTGAAAAACTGTTTTTT
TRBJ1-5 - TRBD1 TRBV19 CASSTMTGTLNQPQHF TGTGCCAGTAGTACCATGACAGGGACCTTGAATCAGCCCCAGCATTTT
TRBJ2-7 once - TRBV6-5 CASSYSILDSYEQYF TGTGCCAGCAGTTACTCGATTCTAGATTCCTACGAGCAGTACTTC
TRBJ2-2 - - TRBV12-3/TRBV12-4 CASRIASWELFF TGTGCCAGCAGAATAGCGTCGTGGGAGCTGTTTTTT
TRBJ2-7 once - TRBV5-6 CASSSEGWAISYEQYF TGTGCCAGCAGCTCAGAGGGCTGGGCAATATCCTACGAGCAGTACTTC
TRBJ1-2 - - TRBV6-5 CASSYLTDGYTF TGTGCCAGCAGTTACCTGACAGATGGCTACACCTTC
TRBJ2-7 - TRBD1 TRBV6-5 CASSYRGQVIYEQYF TGTGCCAGCAGTTACAGGGGACAGGTTATCTACGAGCAGTACTTC
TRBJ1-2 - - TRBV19 CASSMGTGTPYGYTF TGTGCCAGTAGTATGGGCACAGGGACCCCCTATGGCTACACCTTC
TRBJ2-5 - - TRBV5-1 CASSPGAETQYF TGCGCCAGCAGCCCAGGGGCAGAGACCCAGTACTTC
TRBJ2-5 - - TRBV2 CASSADSQETQYF TGTGCCAGTTCGGCGGACAGCCAAGAGACCCAGTACTTC
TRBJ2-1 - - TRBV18 CASSLSISLAVYNEQFF TGTGCCAGCTCCCTCAGCATCTCGTTAGCCGTCTACAATGAGCAGTTCTTC
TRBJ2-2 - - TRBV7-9 CASSGRAPSSGELFF TGTGCCAGCAGCGGCAGGGCCCCGTCGTCCGGGGAGCTGTTTTTT
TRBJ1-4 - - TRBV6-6 CASTHGGVTNEKLFF TGTGCCAGCACCCACGGGGGGGTAACTAATGAAAAACTGTTTTTT
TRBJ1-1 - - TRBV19 CASSFEQAEAFF TGTGCCAGTAGTTTTGAGCAGGCTGAAGCTTTCTTT
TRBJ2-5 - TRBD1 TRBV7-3 CASSLGDREGETQYF TGTGCCAGCAGCCTAGGGGACAGGGAGGGAGAGACCCAGTACTTC
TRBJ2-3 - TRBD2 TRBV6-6 CASSRLAEPRSLTDTQYF TGTGCCAGCAGCCGACTAGCGGAGCCGCGGAGTCTCACAGATACGCAGTATTTT
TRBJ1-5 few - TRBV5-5 CASSLETAGAQPQHF TGTGCCAGCAGCTTGGAGACGGCGGGGGCTCAGCCCCAGCATTTT
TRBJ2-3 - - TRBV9 CASSEDSRDFPDTQYF TGTGCCAGCAGCGAGGATTCCAGGGATTTCCCAGATACGCAGTATTTT
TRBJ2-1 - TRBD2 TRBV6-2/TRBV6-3 CASSYSRVAGRSYNEQFF TGTGCCAGCAGTTACTCGAGGGTAGCGGGGCGATCCTACAATGAGCAGTTCTTC
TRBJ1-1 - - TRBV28 CASSSGGGASNTEAFF TGTGCCAGCAGTTCTGGTGGGGGGGCCTCCAACACTGAAGCTTTCTTT
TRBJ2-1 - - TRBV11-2 CASSLDRGPGNEQFF TGTGCCAGCAGCTTAGATAGGGGTCCGGGCAATGAGCAGTTCTTC
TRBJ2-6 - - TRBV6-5 CASRPAETGANVLTF TGTGCCAGCAGGCCGGCGGAGACTGGGGCCAACGTCCTGACTTTC
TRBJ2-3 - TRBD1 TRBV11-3 CASSFRGQGGTDTQYF TGTGCCAGCAGCTTCCGCGGACAGGGAGGAACAGATACGCAGTATTTT
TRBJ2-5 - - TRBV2 CASSLETQYF TGTGCCAGCAGCCTTGAGACCCAGTACTTC
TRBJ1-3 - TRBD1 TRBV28 CASRQGASGNTIYF TGTGCCAGCAGACAGGGGGCCTCCGGAAACACCATATATTTT
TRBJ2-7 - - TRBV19 CASSAGPRYEQYF TGTGCCAGTAGTGCGGGACCGCGCTACGAGCAGTACTTC
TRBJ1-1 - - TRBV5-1 CASSGRVNTEAFF TGCGCCAGCAGCGGCAGGGTGAACACTGAAGCTTTCTTT
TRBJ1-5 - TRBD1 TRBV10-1 CASSPWKDRGRRLGQPQHF TGCGCCAGCAGTCCCTGGAAGGACAGGGGGCGCCGATTAGGTCAGCCCCAGCATTTT
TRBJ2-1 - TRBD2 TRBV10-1 CASSPGLAGGGQFF TGCGCCAGCAGTCCGGGACTAGCGGGAGGGGGGCAGTTCTTC
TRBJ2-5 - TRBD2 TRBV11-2 CASSPGLAGVQETQYF TGTGCCAGCAGCCCAGGACTAGCGGGAGTCCAAGAGACCCAGTACTTC
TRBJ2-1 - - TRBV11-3 CASSAEAGMDEQFF TGTGCCAGCAGCGCGGAGGCGGGGATGGATGAGCAGTTCTTC
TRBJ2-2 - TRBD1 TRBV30 CAWSEDRVGTGELFF TGTGCCTGGAGTGAAGACAGGGTGGGGACCGGGGAGCTGTTTTTT
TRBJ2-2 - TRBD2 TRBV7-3 CASSLMGLAGNTGELFF TGTGCCAGCAGCTTAATGGGTCTAGCGGGGAACACCGGGGAGCTGTTTTTT
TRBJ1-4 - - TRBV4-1 CASSQEGREGEKLFF TGCGCCAGCAGCCAAGAGGGCAGGGAGGGCGAAAAACTGTTTTTT
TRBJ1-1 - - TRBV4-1 CASSQGVYTEAFF TGCGCCAGCAGCCAAGGAGTTTACACTGAAGCTTTCTTT
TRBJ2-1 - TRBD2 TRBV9 CASSVEYFAGGPINEQFF TGTGCCAGCAGCGTAGAGTATTTTGCGGGAGGGCCTATAAATGAGCAGTTCTTC
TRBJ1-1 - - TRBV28 CASSFRGGGVEVAFF TGTGCCAGCAGTTTCCGTGGGGGGGGAGTGGAAGTGGCTTTCTTT
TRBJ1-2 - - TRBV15 CATSRDRQGTTYGYTF TGTGCCACCAGCAGAGACCGCCAAGGGACAACCTATGGCTACACCTTC